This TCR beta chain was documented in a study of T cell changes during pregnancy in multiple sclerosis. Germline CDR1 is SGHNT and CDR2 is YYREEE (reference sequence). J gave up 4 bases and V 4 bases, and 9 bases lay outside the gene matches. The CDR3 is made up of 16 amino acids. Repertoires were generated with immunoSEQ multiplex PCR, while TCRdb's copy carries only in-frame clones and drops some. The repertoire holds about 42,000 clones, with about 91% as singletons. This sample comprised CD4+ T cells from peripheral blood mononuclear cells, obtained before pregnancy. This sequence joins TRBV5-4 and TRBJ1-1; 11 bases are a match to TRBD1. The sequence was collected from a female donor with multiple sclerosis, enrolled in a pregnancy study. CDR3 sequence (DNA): TGTGCCAGCAGCCGGGTGGCGGACAGGGGGCTCACTGAAGCTTTCTTT. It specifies CASSRVADRGLTEAFF.